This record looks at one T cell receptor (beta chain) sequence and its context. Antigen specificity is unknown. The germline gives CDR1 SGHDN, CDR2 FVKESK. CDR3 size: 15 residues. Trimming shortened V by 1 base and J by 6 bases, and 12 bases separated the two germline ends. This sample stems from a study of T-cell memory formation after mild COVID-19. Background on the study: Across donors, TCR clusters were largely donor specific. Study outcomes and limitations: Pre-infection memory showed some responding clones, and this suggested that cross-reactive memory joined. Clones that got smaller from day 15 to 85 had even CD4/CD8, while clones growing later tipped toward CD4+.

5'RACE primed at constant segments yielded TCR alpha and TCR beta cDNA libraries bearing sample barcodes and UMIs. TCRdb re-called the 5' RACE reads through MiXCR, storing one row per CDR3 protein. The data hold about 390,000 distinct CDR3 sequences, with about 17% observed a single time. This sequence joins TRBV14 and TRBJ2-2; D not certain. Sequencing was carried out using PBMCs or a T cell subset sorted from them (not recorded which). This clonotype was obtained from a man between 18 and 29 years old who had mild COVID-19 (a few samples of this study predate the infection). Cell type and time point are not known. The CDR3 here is CASSQVWVVPGELFF. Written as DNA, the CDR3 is TGTGCCAGCAGCCAAGTTTGGGTGGTCCCCGGGGAGCTGTTTTTT. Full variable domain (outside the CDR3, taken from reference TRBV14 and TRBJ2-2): EAGVTQFPSHSVIEKGQTVTLRCDPISGHDNLYWYRRVMGKEIKFLLHFVKESKQDESGMPNNRFLAERTGGTYSTLKVQPAELEDSGVYFCASSQVWVVPGELFFGEGSRLTVL.